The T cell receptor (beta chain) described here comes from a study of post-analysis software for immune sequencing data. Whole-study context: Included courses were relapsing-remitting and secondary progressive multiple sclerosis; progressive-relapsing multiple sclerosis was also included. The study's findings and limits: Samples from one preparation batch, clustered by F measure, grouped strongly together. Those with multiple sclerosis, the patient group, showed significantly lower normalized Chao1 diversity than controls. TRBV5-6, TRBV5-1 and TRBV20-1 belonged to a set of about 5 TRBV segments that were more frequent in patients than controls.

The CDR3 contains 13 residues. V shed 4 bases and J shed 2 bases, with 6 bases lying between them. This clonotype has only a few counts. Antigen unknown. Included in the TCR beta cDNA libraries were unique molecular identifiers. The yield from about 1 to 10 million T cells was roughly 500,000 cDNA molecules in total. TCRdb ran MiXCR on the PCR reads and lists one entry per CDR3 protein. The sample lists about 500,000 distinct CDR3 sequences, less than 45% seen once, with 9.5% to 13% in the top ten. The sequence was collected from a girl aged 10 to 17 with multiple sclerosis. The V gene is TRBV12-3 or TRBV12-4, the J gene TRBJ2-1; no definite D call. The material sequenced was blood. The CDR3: CASSYGTYNEQFF. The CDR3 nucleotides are TGTGCCAGCAGTTACGGCACCTACAATGAGCAGTTCTTC.